The 32 T cell receptor beta chains reported below all come from one sample, sequenced in a study of T cell responses to AZD1222 COVID-19 vaccine. Measured with immunoSEQ multiplex PCR; TCRdb has only the in-frame clones, and not every one. The repertoire holds about 170,000 clones, with approximately 90% as singletons. Here the sequenced sample was peripheral blood, taken 28 days after the second AZD1222 dose. All receptors come from an adult who received the AZD1222 COVID-19 vaccine.

CDR3 region: CASSQPGASTDTQYF. CDR3 nucleotides: TGTGCCAGCAGCCAGCCGGGGGCCAGCACAGATACGCAGTATTTT. V is TRBV14 and J is TRBJ2-3; TRBD1 or TRBD2 may be the D gene (6 bases each). Deletions cut 3 bases from V and 0 bases from J, with 10 bases between. This CDR3 has 15 residues. In germline, CDR1 is SGHDN, CDR2 FVKESK.

V usage is TRBV3-1 (or the pseudogene TRBV3-2) and J usage is TRBJ2-5; 11 bases are shared with TRBD1. The CDR3 length is 15 residues. Losses at the gene ends were 1 base for V and 6 bases for J; bases not matched to a gene: 4. The germline CDR1 and CDR2 sequences are LGHDT and YNNKEL (reference sequence). This chain's CDR3 is CASSQGTGGGKTQYF. The CDR3 DNA is TGTGCCAGCAGCCAAGGGACAGGGGGCGGAAAGACCCAGTACTTC.

The gene calls are TRBV7-8 and TRBJ2-7; TRBD1 matches 11 bases. CDR1 and CDR2 from the germline V gene are SGHVS and FQNEAQ. Trimming removed 2 bases from V and 6 bases from J; junction bases left unmatched: 15. This CDR3 is 18 amino acids long. The CDR3 reads CASSLNLRDRTGGVEQYF. The DNA of the CDR3 is TGTGCCAGCAGCTTAAACTTGAGGGACCGGACAGGGGGCGTCGAGCAGTACTTC.

The chain recombines TRBV5-4 with TRBJ2-2, with D perhaps assigned TRBD1 or TRBD2 (5 bases each). V was clipped by 6 bases and J by 1 base, with 22 bases between them. Germline V gene data show CDR1 as SGHNT and CDR2 as YYREEE (reference sequence). This CDR3 has 18 residues. CDR3 nucleotide sequence: TGTGCCAGCACCAAGGGGAGCAGACAAGGGTGGAACACCGGGGAGCTGTTTTTT. This gives the protein CASTKGSRQGWNTGELFF.

This clone has a single count. The chain uses TRBV4-3 and TRBJ2-1; a possible D gene is TRBD2 (6 bases). Trimming cost V 4 bases and J 2 bases, with 9 bases left between them. Germline V gene lookup returns CDR1 LGHNA and CDR2 YSLEER. CDR3 size: 14 residues. The CDR3 loop reads CASSRDSPYNEQFF. The CDR3 nucleotides are TGCGCCAGCAGCCGGGACTCACCCTACAATGAGCAGTTCTTC.

The J gene is TRBJ2-4, the V gene TRBV18; TRBD1 might be the D (6 bases). Germline CDR1 is KGHSH and CDR2 is LQKENI. Trimming shortened V by 3 bases and J by 0 bases, and 18 bases separated the two germline ends. The CDR3 runs 18 residues. The CDR3 loop is CASSPVTRDTLAKNIQYF. The CDR3 DNA is TGTGCCAGCTCACCCGTCACCCGGGACACCCTAGCCAAAAACATTCAGTACTTC. The entire variable domain, with the rest obtained from reference TRBV18 and TRBJ2-4, is as follows: NAGVMQNPRHLVRRRGQEARLRCSPMKGHSHVYWYRQLPEEGLKFMVYLQKENIIDESGMPKERFSAEFPKEGPSILRIQQVVRGDSAAYFCASSPVTRDTLAKNIQYFGAGTRLSVL.

This rearrangement joins TRBV27 to TRBJ2-1; TRBD2 agrees at 8 bases. Looked up from germline, CDR1 is MNHEY and CDR2 is SMNVEV (reference sequence). With V trimmed by 7 bases and J by 9 bases, 14 bases remained unmatched. This CDR3 is built from 15 residues. The CDR3 loop is CASIGVLAGFGEQFF. The CDR3 DNA reads TGTGCCAGCATAGGGGTCCTAGCGGGCTTTGGTGAGCAGTTCTTC.

The chain combines TRBV5-6 with TRBJ2-7, with TRBD2 identical over 11 bases. Trimming removed 4 bases from V and 6 bases from J; junction bases left unmatched: 12. CDR3 length: 16 residues. Per germline, CDR1 SGHDT and CDR2 YYEEEE. Here the CDR3 reads CASSLSSGGWSGEQYF. CDR3 sequence (DNA): TGTGCCAGCAGCCTGTCTAGCGGGGGGTGGTCGGGCGAGCAGTACTTC.

This clone was counted only a few times. V is TRBV7-9 and J is TRBJ1-1; perhaps TRBD1 as D (5 bases). V was cut by 6 bases and J by 2 bases, with 10 bases left in between. The CDR3 is 13 amino acids. The germline V gene has CDR1 SEHNR and CDR2 FQNEAQ (reference sequence). The CDR3 loop reads CASSGGPNTEAFF. The CDR3 DNA reads as TGTGCCAGCAGTGGGGGACCCAACACTGAAGCTTTCTTT.

The chain couples TRBV5-4 to TRBJ2-5; 13 bases are shared with TRBD2. The germline V gene has CDR1 SGHNT and CDR2 YYREEE (reference sequence). This CDR3 spans 15 amino acids. V lost 0 bases and J lost 13; bases outside the gene matches: 9. The CDR3 sequence: CASSLEGTSGTLRYF. The CDR3 DNA reads TGTGCCAGCAGCTTGGAAGGGACTAGCGGGACCTTGAGGTACTTC. The variable domain in full, completed from reference TRBV5-4 and TRBJ2-5, reads ETGVTQSPTHLIKTRGQQVTLRCSSQSGHNTVSWYQQALGQGPQFIFQYYREEENGRGNFPPRFSGLQFPNYSSELNVNALELDDSALYLCASSLEGTSGTLRYFGPGTRLLVL.

The chain couples TRBV6-1 to TRBJ2-7; 7 bases align to TRBD1. The CDR3 sequence is 15 residues long. The V segment lost 2 bases and the J segment 5 bases; nucleotides outside the gene matches: 9. CDR1 and CDR2 from the germline V gene are MNHNS and SASEGT. The CDR3 sequence: CASSERGGQADEQYF. In nucleotides, the CDR3 is TGTGCCAGCAGTGAACGGGGCGGACAGGCCGACGAGCAGTACTTC.

The chain joins TRBV4-1 to TRBJ1-6; D might be TRBD1 (5 bases). The CDR3 covers 13 residues. The V end lost 0 bases, the J end lost 10 bases, and 7 bases lay between the germline ends. CDR1 is MGHRA and CDR2 is YSYEKL in the germline V gene. The CDR3 is CASSQDRASPLHF. CDR3 DNA sequence: TGCGCCAGCAGCCAAGACAGGGCATCACCCCTCCACTTT.

The chain employs TRBV5-1 and TRBJ1-2; D might be TRBD1 (5 bases). This CDR3 spans 13 amino acids. Germline loops: CDR1 SGHRS, CDR2 YFSETQ. V dropped 1 base and J dropped 8 bases, with 12 bases sitting between them. CDR3 DNA: TGCGCCAGCAGCTTGAGGGGAAGAGGGGGCTACACCTTC. This codes for CASSLRGRGGYTF.

The chain carries TRBV7-7 and TRBJ2-7; D is perhaps TRBD2 (6 bases). This CDR3 is built from 15 residues. V lost 5 bases and J 4 bases, leaving 18 bases between the germline ends. Per germline, CDR1 SSHAT and CDR2 FNYEAQ (reference sequence). CDR3 coding DNA: TGTGCCAGCAGCCCAGAGAAGGCAGGGACTTACGAGCAGTACTTC. Protein product: CASSPEKAGTYEQYF.

This chain uses TRBV18 with TRBJ1-1; TRBD1 aligns across 7 bases. There are 16 residues in the CDR3. Germline V gene sequence: CDR1 KGHSH, CDR2 LQKENI. The trim removed 3 bases at V and 7 bases at J, leaving 14 bases unmatched. The CDR3 is CASSPPALQGVGEAFF. CDR3 nucleotide sequence: TGTGCCAGCTCACCGCCTGCCCTTCAGGGGGTTGGTGAAGCTTTCTTT.

The V gene is TRBV6-5, the J gene TRBJ1-3; D not resolved. The CDR3 covers 12 residues. The V end lost 11 bases, the J end lost 4 bases, and 12 bases lay between the germline ends. Germline CDR1 and CDR2: MNHEY and SVGAGI. CDR3 region: CAVAGGGNTIYF. In DNA form, the CDR3 reads TGTGCCGTAGCGGGAGGAGGAAACACCATATATTTT.

This chain connects TRBV7-9 to TRBJ1-4; TRBD1 agrees at 11 bases. The CDR3 spans 16 residues. Germline CDR1 reads SEHNR; CDR2 reads FQNEAQ (reference sequence). V shed 5 bases, J shed 4 bases, and the junction held 6 bases outside the gene matches. CDR3 nucleotide sequence: TGTGCCAGCAGCATCGGACAGGGGGCTGTTAATGAAAAACTGTTTTTT. Translation: CASSIGQGAVNEKLFF.

This clone has just a few counts. The chain combines TRBV7-2 with TRBJ2-1; 7 bases align to TRBD2. This CDR3 spans 14 amino acids. The trim removed 3 bases at V and 12 bases at J, leaving 11 bases unmatched. Germline V gives CDR1 SGHTA, CDR2 FQGNSA. For the CDR3, the DNA is TGTGCCAGCAGCTTGGGCGGGGGTCCCCTGGGGCAGTTCTTC. Protein product: CASSLGGGPLGQFF.

This clone was observed a handful of times. The chain recombines TRBV5-6 with TRBJ2-3; either TRBD1 or TRBD2 may supply D (5 bases each). V lost 4 bases to trimming and J lost 2 bases, with 17 bases between them. This CDR3 contains 16 residues. The germline V gene has CDR1 SGHDT and CDR2 YYEEEE. The CDR3 spells CASSGWGTAATDTQYF. DNA of the CDR3: TGTGCCAGCAGCGGATGGGGGACCGCGGCCACAGATACGCAGTATTTT.

This rearrangement joins TRBV28 to TRBJ1-4; the D gene is possibly TRBD1 (6 bases). CDR1 is MDHEN, CDR2 SYDVKM, per germline. The V gene lost 4 bases and the J gene lost 0 bases, with 9 bases spanning the gap. The CDR3 is made up of 15 amino acids. For the CDR3, the DNA is TGTGCCAGCAGTTCTGGACAGTCAACTAATGAAAAACTGTTTTTT. Its protein is CASSSGQSTNEKLFF.

J is TRBJ2-1 and V is TRBV18, with D tentatively TRBD1 or TRBD2 (5 bases each). The V end was cut by 3 bases, the J end by 0 bases, with 9 bases between. There are 15 residues in the CDR3. Looked up from germline, CDR1 is KGHSH and CDR2 is LQKENI. In DNA, the CDR3 is TGTGCCAGCTCACCGGGACGGATCTCCTACAATGAGCAGTTCTTC. Protein product: CASSPGRISYNEQFF.

This chain uses TRBV19 with TRBJ1-2, with D unclear. Trimming pared 2 bases from V and 8 bases from J, leaving 9 bases between. CDR3 length equals 12 residues. CDR1 is LNHDA and CDR2 is SQIVND in the germline V gene (reference sequence). CDR3 coding DNA: TGTGCCAGTAGTATATCAGGAAACGGCTACACCTTC. It codes for CASSISGNGYTF.

Of note for this clone: Other DNA sequences in this specimen translate into the identical CDR3. J is TRBJ2-7 and V is TRBV19; a possible D gene is TRBD1 (5 bases). This CDR3 is built from 12 residues. Trimming stripped 4 bases from V and 1 base from J, with 5 bases between. From germline, CDR1 is LNHDA and CDR2 SQIVND (reference sequence). CDR3 in amino acids: CASSTGSYEQYF. The DNA of the CDR3 is TGTGCCAGTAGTACAGGGTCCTACGAGCAGTACTTC.

V gene TRBV5-4 combines with J gene TRBJ1-1; possible D gene TRBD1, 5 bases. The CDR3 length is 15 residues. Germline loops: CDR1 SGHNT, CDR2 YYREEE (reference sequence). Trimming stripped 5 bases from V and 1 base from J, with 15 bases between. CDR3 sequence reads: CASSLKVGRNTEAFF. In DNA, the CDR3 is TGTGCCAGCAGTCTAAAAGTGGGACGGAACACTGAAGCTTTCTTT. Using reference TRBV5-4 and TRBJ1-1 for the parts outside the CDR3, the full variable domain is ETGVTQSPTHLIKTRGQQVTLRCSSQSGHNTVSWYQQALGQGPQFIFQYYREEENGRGNFPPRFSGLQFPNYSSELNVNALELDDSALYLCASSLKVGRNTEAFFGQGTRLTVV.

The V call is TRBV5-1, the J call TRBJ2-3; TRBD2 is a possible D gene (7 bases). The CDR3 runs to 16 residues. Germline assignment: CDR1 SGHRS and CDR2 YFSETQ. The germline V and J ends were trimmed by 4 bases and 4 bases, with 19 bases remaining between them. The CDR3: CASSPDGGGGADTQYF. CDR3 bases: TGCGCCAGCAGCCCCGACGGGGGCGGGGGCGCAGATACGCAGTATTTT.

The chain has TRBV3-1 (or the pseudogene TRBV3-2) and TRBJ1-4; 12 bases fit TRBD1. Germline values: CDR1 LGHDT, CDR2 YNNKEL (reference sequence). There are 13 residues in the CDR3. V shed 8 bases and J 8 bases; nucleotides not matched to a gene: 3. The CDR3 here is CASGGTGGEKLFF. CDR3 in DNA: TGTGCCAGCGGCGGGACAGGGGGCGAAAAACTGTTTTTT.

The J gene is TRBJ1-2, the V gene TRBV14, with TRBD1 matching over 8 bases. CDR3 length: 13 amino acids. With 6 bases clipped from V and 4 bases from J, the junction kept 4 bases outside the gene matches. Germline loops: CDR1 SGHDN, CDR2 FVKESK. CDR3 amino acids: CASSPTGVYGYTF. The CDR3 nucleotides read TGTGCCAGCAGTCCGACAGGGGTCTATGGCTACACCTTC. The variable domain in full, completed from reference TRBV14 and TRBJ1-2, reads EAGVTQFPSHSVIEKGQTVTLRCDPISGHDNLYWYRRVMGKEIKFLLHFVKESKQDESGMPNNRFLAERTGGTYSTLKVQPAELEDSGVYFCASSPTGVYGYTFGSGTRLTVV.

This chain links TRBV3-1 (or the pseudogene TRBV3-2) with TRBJ1-1; 7 bases align to TRBD1. This CDR3 has 15 amino acids. Trimming at V came to 0 bases and at J to 8 bases, leaving 9 bases not matched to a gene. Germline values: CDR1 LGHDT, CDR2 YNNKEL (reference sequence). The CDR3 is CASSQERSDREEAFF. Written as DNA, the CDR3 is TGTGCCAGCAGCCAAGAACGATCAGACAGGGAGGAAGCTTTCTTT.

The rearrangement uses TRBV11-2 and TRBJ2-3, with D tentatively TRBD2 (7 bases). The CDR3 loop spans 12 amino acids. V shed 11 bases and J shed 6 bases, with 15 bases lying between them. CDR1 SGHAT and CDR2 FQNNGV come from the germline V gene. CDR3: CAVGGGLDTQYF. CDR3 coding DNA: TGTGCCGTAGGGGGGGGATTGGATACGCAGTATTTT.

V and J are TRBV7-6 and TRBJ2-1; D gene uncertain. Germline CDR1 is SGHVS and CDR2 is FNYEAQ. This CDR3 has 13 residues. V gave up 2 bases and J gave up 8 bases, with 10 bases separating them. CDR3 nucleotide sequence: TGTGCCAGCAGCTTAACGGCGGCGGATGAGCAGTTCTTC. This encodes CASSLTAADEQFF.

The chain recombines TRBV19 with TRBJ1-2; 10 bases line up with TRBD1. V shed 6 bases and J 6 bases; nucleotides not matched to a gene: 7. The CDR3 spans 14 residues. Germline CDR1 LNHDA, CDR2 SQIVND (reference sequence). CDR3 sequence reads: CASRRGQGFDGYTF. The CDR3, as DNA: TGTGCCAGTAGGCGGGGACAGGGGTTTGATGGCTACACCTTC.

This rearrangement joins TRBV29-1 to TRBJ1-2; no definite D call. Trimming took off 6 bases at V and 0 bases at J, with 14 bases between the two ends. CDR3 length: 14 residues. The V gene's germline CDR1 is SQVTM and CDR2 ANQGSEA. CDR3 nucleotides: TGCAGCGTCACTACACCGTCCACTAACTATGGCTACACCTTC. It encodes CSVTTPSTNYGYTF. Complete variable domain (other parts from reference TRBV29-1 and TRBJ1-2): SAVISQKPSRDICQRGTSLTIQCQVDSQVTMMFWYRQQPGQSLTLIATANQGSEATYESGFVIDKFPISRPNLTFSTLTVSNMSPEDSSIYLCSVTTPSTNYGYTFGSGTRLTVV.